These 9 T cell receptor beta chains were sequenced from one sample in a study of T cell changes during pregnancy in multiple sclerosis. Profiled with immunoSEQ multiplex PCR; TCRdb holds only in-frame clones, not every one. The sample shows about 73,000 clones, approximately 92% of them seen only once. The specimen comprised peripheral blood, sampled in the third trimester of pregnancy. The receptors were sampled from a female donor in good health, enrolled as a control in a pregnancy study.

This clone was seen a single time. This chain links TRBV28 with TRBJ2-7, with D unclear. The CDR3 is 15 residues long. V lost 6 bases and J 4 bases, leaving 19 bases between the germline ends. Germline CDR1 MDHEN, CDR2 SYDVKM. CDR3 in DNA: TGTGCCAGCAGCCTACCGTGGGTAGAGGATTACGAGCAGTACTTC. Its protein is CASSLPWVEDYEQYF.

This chain joins TRBV2 and TRBJ1-4, with 8 nucleotides matching TRBD1. The CDR3 runs to 15 residues. V lost 6 bases, J lost 8 bases, and 11 bases stayed unmatched. The V gene's germline CDR1 is SNHLY and CDR2 FYNNEI. In nucleotides, the CDR3 is TGTGCCAGCAGATCCGGACAGGGTGGAAGGGAAAAACTGTTTTTT. Protein product: CASRSGQGGREKLFF.

The chain links TRBV9 to TRBJ1-4; possible D gene TRBD1, 5 bases. V gave up 4 bases and J gave up 5 bases, with 24 bases separating them. The CDR3 loop spans 18 amino acids. Germline-derived CDR1 and CDR2 are SGDLS and YYNGEE. This CDR3 is CASSPHDSSNYVNEKLFF. CDR3 coding DNA: TGTGCCAGCAGCCCCCACGACAGCTCAAATTATGTCAATGAAAAACTGTTTTTT.

This rearrangement joins TRBV28 to TRBJ1-1, with unresolved D. In germline, CDR1 is MDHEN, CDR2 SYDVKM. V lost 4 bases and J 8 bases, leaving 5 bases between the germline ends. The CDR3 runs 10 residues. CDR3 nucleotide sequence: TGTGCCAGCAGTTCCCTCGAAGCTTTCTTT. Translated, it gives CASSSLEAFF.

V and J are TRBV9 and TRBJ1-3, with D uncertain. Trimming left V 4 bases short and J 0 bases short, with 14 bases between. CDR3 size: 16 residues. Germline V gene lookup returns CDR1 SGDLS and CDR2 YYNGEE. The CDR3 reads CASSPRTGISGNTIYF. The CDR3 nucleotides read TGTGCCAGCAGCCCTCGAACCGGGATCTCTGGAAACACCATATATTTT. The whole variable domain, remainder taken from reference TRBV9 and TRBJ1-3, is DSGVTQTPKHLITATGQRVTLRCSPRSGDLSVYWYQQSLDQGLQFLIQYYNGEERAKGNILERFSAQQFPDLHSELNLSSLELGDSALYFCASSPRTGISGNTIYFGEGSWLTVV.

V and J are TRBV27 and TRBJ2-7; TRBD1 aligns across 8 bases. Germline assignment: CDR1 MNHEY and CDR2 SMNVEV (reference sequence). Losses at the gene ends were 6 bases for V and 5 bases for J; bases not matched to a gene: 6. This CDR3 contains 13 residues. Here the CDR3 reads CASRKQGDDEQYF. In DNA form, the CDR3 reads TGTGCCAGCAGAAAACAGGGGGACGACGAGCAGTACTTC.

The V and J genes are TRBV9 and TRBJ1-2; perhaps TRBD1 as D (6 bases). The CDR3 totals 16 residues. The germline V gene has CDR1 SGDLS and CDR2 YYNGEE. V gave up 0 bases and J gave up 4 bases, with 16 bases separating them. CDR3 sequence reads: CASSVEGGTSLYGYTF. The DNA for the CDR3 is TGTGCCAGCAGCGTAGAGGGGGGGACATCCCTCTATGGCTACACCTTC.

This clone was recorded once. The gene calls are TRBV7-4 and TRBJ2-7; 14 bases line up with TRBD2. The CDR3 is made up of 20 amino acids. Germline loops: CDR1 SGHVT, CDR2 SQSDAQ. V trimming: 5 bases; J trimming: 2 bases; junction bases outside the gene matches: 17. The CDR3 spells CASSNTPGTSGRESTYEQYF. In nucleotides, the CDR3 is TGTGCCAGCAGCAACACTCCCGGGACTAGCGGGAGAGAGTCCACCTACGAGCAGTACTTC.

The rearrangement links TRBV4-1 to TRBJ2-3, with 10 bases aligning to TRBD2. With 3 bases clipped from V and 7 bases from J, the junction kept 13 bases outside the gene matches. The CDR3 is 17 amino acids. The germline V gene has CDR1 MGHRA and CDR2 YSYEKL. The CDR3 coding sequence is TGCGCCAGCAGCCACTTAGGACGATCTAGCGGGAGTAATACGCAGTATTTT. It codes for CASSHLGRSSGSNTQYF.